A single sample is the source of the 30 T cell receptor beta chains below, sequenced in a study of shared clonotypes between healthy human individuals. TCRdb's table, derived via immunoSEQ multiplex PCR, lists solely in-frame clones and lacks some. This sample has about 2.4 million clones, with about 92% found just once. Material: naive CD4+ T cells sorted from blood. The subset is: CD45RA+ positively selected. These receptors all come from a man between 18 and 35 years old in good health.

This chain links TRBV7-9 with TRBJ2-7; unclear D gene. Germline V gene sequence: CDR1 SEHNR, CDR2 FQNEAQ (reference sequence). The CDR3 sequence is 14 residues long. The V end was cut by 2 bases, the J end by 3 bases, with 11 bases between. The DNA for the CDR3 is TGTGCCAGCAGCTTACCCCCGGGCAGCTACGAGCAGTACTTC. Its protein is CASSLPPGSYEQYF.

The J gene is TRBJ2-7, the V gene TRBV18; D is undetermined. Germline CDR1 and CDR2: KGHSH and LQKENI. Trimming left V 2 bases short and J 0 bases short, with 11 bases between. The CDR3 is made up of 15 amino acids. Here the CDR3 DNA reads TGTGCCAGCTCACCAGGATCAACAGTCTCCTACGAGCAGTACTTC. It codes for CASSPGSTVSYEQYF.

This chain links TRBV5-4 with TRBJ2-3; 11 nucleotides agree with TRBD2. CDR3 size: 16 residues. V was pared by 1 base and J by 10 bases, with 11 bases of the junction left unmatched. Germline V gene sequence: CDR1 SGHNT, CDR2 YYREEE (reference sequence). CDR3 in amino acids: CASSLLLAGGGRPQYF. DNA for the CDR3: TGTGCCAGCAGCTTGTTGCTAGCGGGGGGAGGTAGGCCGCAGTATTTT.

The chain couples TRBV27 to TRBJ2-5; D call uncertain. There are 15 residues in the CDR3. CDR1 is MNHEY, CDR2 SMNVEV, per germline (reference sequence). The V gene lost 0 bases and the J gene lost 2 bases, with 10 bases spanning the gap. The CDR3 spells CASSLSLGPQETQYF. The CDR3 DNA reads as TGTGCCAGCAGTTTATCGTTAGGACCTCAAGAGACCCAGTACTTC.

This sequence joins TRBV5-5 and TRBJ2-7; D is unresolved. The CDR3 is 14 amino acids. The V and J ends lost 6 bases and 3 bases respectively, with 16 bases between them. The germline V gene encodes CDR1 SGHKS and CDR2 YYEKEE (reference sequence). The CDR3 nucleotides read TGTGCCAGCACCCGCATGCCAGTTCTCTACGAGCAGTACTTC. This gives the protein CASTRMPVLYEQYF.

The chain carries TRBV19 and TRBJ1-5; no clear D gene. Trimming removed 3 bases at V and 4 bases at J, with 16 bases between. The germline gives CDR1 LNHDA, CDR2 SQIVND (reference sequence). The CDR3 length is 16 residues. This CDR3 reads CASSMAPGIGNQPQHF. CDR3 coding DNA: TGTGCCAGTAGTATGGCGCCGGGGATCGGGAATCAGCCCCAGCATTTT.

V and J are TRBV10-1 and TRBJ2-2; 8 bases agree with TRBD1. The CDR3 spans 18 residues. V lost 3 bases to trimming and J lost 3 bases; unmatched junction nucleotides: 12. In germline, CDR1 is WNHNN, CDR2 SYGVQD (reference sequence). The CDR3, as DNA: TGCGCCAGCAGTGACCCCAAATCCGGGACAGGATACACCGGGGAGCTGTTTTTT. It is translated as CASSDPKSGTGYTGELFF.

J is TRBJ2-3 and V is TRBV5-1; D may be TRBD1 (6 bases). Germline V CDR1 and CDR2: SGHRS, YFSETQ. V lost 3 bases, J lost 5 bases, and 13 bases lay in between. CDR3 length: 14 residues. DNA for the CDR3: TGCGCCAGCAGCTATGCAGGGGAATTAGATACGCAGTATTTT. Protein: CASSYAGELDTQYF.

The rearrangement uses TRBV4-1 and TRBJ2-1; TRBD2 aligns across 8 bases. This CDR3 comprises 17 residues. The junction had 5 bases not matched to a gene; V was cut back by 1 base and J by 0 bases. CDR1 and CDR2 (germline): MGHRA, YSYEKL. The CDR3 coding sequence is TGCGCCAGCAGCCAAGGCACTAGCGGTAGCTCCTACAATGAGCAGTTCTTC. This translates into CASSQGTSGSSYNEQFF.

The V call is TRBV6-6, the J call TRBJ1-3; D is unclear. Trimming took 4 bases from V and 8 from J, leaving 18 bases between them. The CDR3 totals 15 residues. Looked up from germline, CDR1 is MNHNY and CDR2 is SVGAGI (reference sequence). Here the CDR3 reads CASSSAGSPGDTIYF. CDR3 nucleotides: TGTGCCAGCAGTTCTGCAGGATCCCCTGGGGACACCATATATTTT.

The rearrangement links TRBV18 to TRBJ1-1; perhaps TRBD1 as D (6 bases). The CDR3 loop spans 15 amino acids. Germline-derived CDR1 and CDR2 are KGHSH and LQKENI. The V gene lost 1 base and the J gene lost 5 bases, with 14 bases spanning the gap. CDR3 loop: CASSPLPRGWTEAFF. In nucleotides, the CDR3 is TGTGCCAGCTCACCACTCCCCAGGGGCTGGACTGAAGCTTTCTTT.

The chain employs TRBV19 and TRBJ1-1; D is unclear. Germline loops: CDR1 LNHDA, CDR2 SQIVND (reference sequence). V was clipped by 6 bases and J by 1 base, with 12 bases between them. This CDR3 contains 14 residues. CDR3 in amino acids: CASRWKRPNTEAFF. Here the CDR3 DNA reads TGTGCCAGTAGGTGGAAGCGACCGAACACTGAAGCTTTCTTT.

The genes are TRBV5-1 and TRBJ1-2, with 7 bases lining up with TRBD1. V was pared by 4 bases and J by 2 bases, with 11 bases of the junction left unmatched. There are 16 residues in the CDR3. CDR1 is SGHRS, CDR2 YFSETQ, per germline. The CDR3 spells CASSPTSGTVNYGYTF. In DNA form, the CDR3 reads TGCGCCAGCAGCCCCACCTCCGGGACAGTCAACTATGGCTACACCTTC.

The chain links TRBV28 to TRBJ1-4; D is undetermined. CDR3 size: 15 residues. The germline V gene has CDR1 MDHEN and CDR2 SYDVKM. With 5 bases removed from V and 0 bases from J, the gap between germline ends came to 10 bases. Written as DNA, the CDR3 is TGTGCCAGCAGTCCCGCCCACGCAACTAATGAAAAACTGTTTTTT. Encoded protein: CASSPAHATNEKLFF.

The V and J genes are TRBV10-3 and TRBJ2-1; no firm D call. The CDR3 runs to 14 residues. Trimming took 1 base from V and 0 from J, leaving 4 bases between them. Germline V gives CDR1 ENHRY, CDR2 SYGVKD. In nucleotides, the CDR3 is TGTGCCATCAGTGAGTTTAGCTCCTACAATGAGCAGTTCTTC. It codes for CAISEFSSYNEQFF.

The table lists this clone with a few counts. CDR3 in amino acids: CASSGGQGAPNQPQHF. The CDR3 nucleotides are TGTGCCAGCAGCGGAGGACAGGGGGCTCCTAATCAGCCCCAGCATTTT. The rearrangement uses TRBV9 and TRBJ1-5, with 11 bases aligning to TRBD1. The J segment lost 4 bases and the V segment lost 3 bases, leaving 6 bases of the junction unmatched. The CDR3 spans 16 residues. Looked up from germline, CDR1 is SGDLS and CDR2 is YYNGEE.

The CDR3 here is CASLLQANQPQHF. The DNA for the CDR3 is TGTGCCAGCCTTCTACAGGCGAATCAGCCCCAGCATTTT. V usage is TRBV6-1 and J usage is TRBJ1-5, with TRBD1 as a possible D gene (5 bases). The CDR3 is 13 amino acids. V lost 8 bases and J lost 4, with 12 bases in between. In germline, CDR1 is MNHNS, CDR2 SASEGT.

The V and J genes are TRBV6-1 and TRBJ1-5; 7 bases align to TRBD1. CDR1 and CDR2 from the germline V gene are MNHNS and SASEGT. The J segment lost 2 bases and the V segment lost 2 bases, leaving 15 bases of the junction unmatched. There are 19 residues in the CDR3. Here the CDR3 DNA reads TGTGCCAGCAGTGAACGGGTAGGGGGCCAGGGTAAGGGCAATCAGCCCCAGCATTTT. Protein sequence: CASSERVGGQGKGNQPQHF.

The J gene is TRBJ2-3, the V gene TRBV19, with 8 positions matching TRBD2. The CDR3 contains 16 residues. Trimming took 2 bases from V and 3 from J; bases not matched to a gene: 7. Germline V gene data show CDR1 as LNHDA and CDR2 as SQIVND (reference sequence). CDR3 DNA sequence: TGTGCCAGTAGTATAATTAGCGGGATGGGGACAGATACGCAGTATTTT. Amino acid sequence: CASSIISGMGTDTQYF. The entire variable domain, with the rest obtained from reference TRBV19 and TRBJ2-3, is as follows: DGGITQSPKYLFRKEGQNVTLSCEQNLNHDAMYWYRQDPGQGLRLIYYSQIVNDFQKGDIAEGYSVSREKKESFPLTVTSAQKNPTAFYLCASSIISGMGTDTQYFGPGTRLTVL.

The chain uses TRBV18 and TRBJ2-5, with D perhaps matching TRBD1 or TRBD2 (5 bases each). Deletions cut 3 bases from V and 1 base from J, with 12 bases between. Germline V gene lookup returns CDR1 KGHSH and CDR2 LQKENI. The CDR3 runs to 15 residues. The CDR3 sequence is CASSPKGRAQETQYF. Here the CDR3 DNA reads TGTGCCAGCTCACCGAAGGGACGGGCCCAAGAGACCCAGTACTTC.

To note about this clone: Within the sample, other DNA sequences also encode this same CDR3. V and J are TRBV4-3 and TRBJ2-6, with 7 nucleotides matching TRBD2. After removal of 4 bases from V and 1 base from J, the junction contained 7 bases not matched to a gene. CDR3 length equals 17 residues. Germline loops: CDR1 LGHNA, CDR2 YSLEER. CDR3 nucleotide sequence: TGCGCCAGCAGCCCTGGACTAGTCTTATCTGGGGCCAACGTCCTGACTTTC. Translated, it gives CASSPGLVLSGANVLTF.

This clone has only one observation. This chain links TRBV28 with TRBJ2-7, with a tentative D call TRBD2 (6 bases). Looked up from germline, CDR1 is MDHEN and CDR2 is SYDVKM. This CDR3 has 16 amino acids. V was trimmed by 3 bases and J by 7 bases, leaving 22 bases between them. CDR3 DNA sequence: TGTGCCAGCAGTTTGAGACAGTTCTGGGGGGATGAGGAGCAGTACTTC. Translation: CASSLRQFWGDEEQYF.

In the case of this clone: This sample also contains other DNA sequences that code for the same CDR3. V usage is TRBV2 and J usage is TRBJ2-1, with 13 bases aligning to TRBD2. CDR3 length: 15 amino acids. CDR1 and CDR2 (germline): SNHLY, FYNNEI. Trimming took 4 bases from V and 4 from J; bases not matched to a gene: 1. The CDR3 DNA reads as TGTGCCAGCAGTGTACTAGCGGGAGGGTACAATGAGCAGTTCTTC. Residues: CASSVLAGGYNEQFF.

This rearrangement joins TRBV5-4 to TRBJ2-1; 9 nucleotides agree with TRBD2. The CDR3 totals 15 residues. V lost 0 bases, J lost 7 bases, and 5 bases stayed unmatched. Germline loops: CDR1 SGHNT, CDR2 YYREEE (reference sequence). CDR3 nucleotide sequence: TGTGCCAGCAGCTTGGAGTCTAGCGGGGTTAATGAGCAGTTCTTC. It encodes CASSLESSGVNEQFF.

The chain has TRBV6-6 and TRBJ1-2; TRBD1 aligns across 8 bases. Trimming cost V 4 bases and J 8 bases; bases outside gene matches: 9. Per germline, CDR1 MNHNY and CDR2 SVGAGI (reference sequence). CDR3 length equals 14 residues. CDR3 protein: CASSWTGMTWGYTF. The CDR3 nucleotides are TGTGCCAGCAGTTGGACAGGGATGACTTGGGGCTACACCTTC.

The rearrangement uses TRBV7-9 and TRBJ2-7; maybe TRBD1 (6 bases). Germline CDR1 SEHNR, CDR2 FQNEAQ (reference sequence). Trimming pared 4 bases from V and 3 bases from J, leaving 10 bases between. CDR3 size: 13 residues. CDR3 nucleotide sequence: TGTGCCAGCAGCTGGACAGCTGACTACGAGCAGTACTTC. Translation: CASSWTADYEQYF.

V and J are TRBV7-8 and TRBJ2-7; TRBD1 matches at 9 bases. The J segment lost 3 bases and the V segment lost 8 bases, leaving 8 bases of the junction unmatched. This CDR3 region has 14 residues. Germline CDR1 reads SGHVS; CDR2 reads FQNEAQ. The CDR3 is CASASGTGNYEQYF. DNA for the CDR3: TGTGCCAGCGCCTCCGGGACAGGGAACTACGAGCAGTACTTC. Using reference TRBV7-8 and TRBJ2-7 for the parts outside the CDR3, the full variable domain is GAGVSQSPRYKVAKRGQDVALRCDPISGHVSLFWYQQALGQGPEFLTYFQNEAQLDKSGLPSDRFFAERPEGSVSTLKIQRTQQEDSAVYLCASASGTGNYEQYFGPGTRLTVT.

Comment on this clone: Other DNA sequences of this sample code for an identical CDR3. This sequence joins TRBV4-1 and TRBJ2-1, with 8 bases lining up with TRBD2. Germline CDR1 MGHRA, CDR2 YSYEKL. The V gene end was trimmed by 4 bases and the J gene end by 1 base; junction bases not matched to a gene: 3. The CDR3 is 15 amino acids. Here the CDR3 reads CASSRLALSYNEQFF. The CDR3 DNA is TGCGCCAGCAGCCGACTAGCGCTATCCTACAATGAGCAGTTCTTC.

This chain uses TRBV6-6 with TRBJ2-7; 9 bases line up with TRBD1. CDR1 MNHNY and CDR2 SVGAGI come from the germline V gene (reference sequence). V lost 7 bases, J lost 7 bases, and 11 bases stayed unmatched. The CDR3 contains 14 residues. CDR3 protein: CASTLGQGRYEQYF. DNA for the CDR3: TGTGCCAGCACCCTGGGACAGGGAAGGTATGAGCAGTACTTC.

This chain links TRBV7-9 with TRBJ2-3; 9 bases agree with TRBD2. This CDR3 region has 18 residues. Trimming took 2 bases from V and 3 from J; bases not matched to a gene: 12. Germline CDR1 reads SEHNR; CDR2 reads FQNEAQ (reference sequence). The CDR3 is CASSLNAGGPFKTDTQYF. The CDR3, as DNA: TGTGCCAGCAGCTTAAACGCGGGAGGGCCATTCAAAACAGATACGCAGTATTTT. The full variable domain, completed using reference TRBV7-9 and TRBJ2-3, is DTGVSQNPRHKITKRGQNVTFRCDPISEHNRLYWYRQTLGQGPEFLTYFQNEAQLEKSRLLSDRFSAERPKGSFSTLEIQRTEQGDSAMYLCASSLNAGGPFKTDTQYFGPGTRLTVL.